This TCR beta chain was recorded in a study of cytomegalovirus exposure and HLA in healthy donors (dated by TCRdb to 2015 to 2018). Broadly, across the study: An earlier analysis of under 600 of the donors reported 276 Gb of sequence data and 117 million unique TCR beta sequences from 150 million to 200 million T cells. Approximately 310 gigabases of sequencing data and approximately 85 million unique TCR sequences were included in an early release covering around 600 HLA-typed donors. Among the roughly 400 genotyped donors, about 83% belonged to the genetic ancestry cluster associated with self-reported Caucasian donors. The study aimed to test whether cataloging public T cell receptors could reveal signatures of past pathogen exposure. The study profiled the T cell repertoires of around 700 subjects by immunosequencing and related them to cytomegalovirus serostatus. Along with the approximately 600-subject first cohort, a separate validation cohort of over a hundred different subjects was used. To predict cytomegalovirus infection status, the study combined high-throughput TCR immunosequencing, statistical association of individual TCRs with disease status, and machine learning. A later analysis re-examined previously published TCR beta repertoires from over 500 donors and added high-resolution HLA genotyping to investigate patterns of TCR occurrence. In the later analysis, no new phenotypic data were used to find candidate immune exposures; instead, reliance was placed on TCR beta sequences and their occurrence across donors. An earlier analysis of more than 450 of the donors used high-throughput TCR beta sequencing to judge whether each TCR beta V gene segment behaved as functional or pseudogenic. Donor age, sex, ethnicity and CMV serostatus were compiled alongside the repertoire data. In a later genetic analysis, genome-wide SNP genotypes for 398 of the 666 donors were used, and that subset was treated as a discovery cohort. Every repertoire in the discovery cohort had been generated on one and the same sequencing platform. Class I and class II HLA loci were covered by the typing at four-digit resolution. The number of donors typed differed by locus, with roughly 629-640 for A, B, C, DRB1 and DQB1, roughly 520 for DQA1, approximately 570 for DPA1, and some 440 for DPB1. Roughly five DR-DQ haplotypes were handled as single units for association and clustering, since linkage in the cohort was strong. Across some 400 genotyped donors of the cohort, an average of roughly 200,000 unique TCR beta nucleotide sequences per donor were sequenced, and around 19% of those sequences were non-productive. Findings and caveats that apply to the study as a whole: Across donors, most TCR sequences were observed very rarely, whereas some public TCRs were present in many individuals. In this cohort, only TCR beta chains were sequenced, and detectable features were limited by the absence of alpha or paired-chain data. A later analysis found that most CMV-associated TCR beta chains appeared HLA-restricted, with HLA associations seemingly driven largely by CMV exposure. In a later genetic analysis, fewer N-insertions in productive TCRs were reported among donors in an Asian-associated ancestry cluster than the roughly 700-donor mean. Some IMGT-functional V segments, including TRBV6-2 and TRBV6-3, could not be told apart with the 87-base-pair reads, so those segments were excluded. In an earlier analysis of over 550 of the donors, most TCR beta V segments were observed in productive rearrangements about 87% or about 30% of the time, broadly matching IMGT annotations. In a later analysis, several top co-occurrence clusters were reported to appear linked to parvovirus B19, influenza, CMV and Epstein-Barr virus. HLA typing was unavailable for some donors at each locus, so association tests used only the typed subset. Immune exposure information for the cohort was limited to CMV serostatus. A cluster of highly shared sequence variants was judged likely to represent a technical artifact of the sequencing pipeline. The classifier was reported to diagnose cytomegalovirus status with high specificity and sensitivity in both the original cohort and the validation cohort. In a later analysis, TCR association rates were found to vary across HLA loci, with the most associated TCRs seen for DRB1 alleles and the fewest for HLA-C alleles. In vitro tests confirmed that a few of the cytomegalovirus-associated TCR beta chains recognize cytomegalovirus antigens. A further reported finding was that TCR beta sequences accurately predicted the HLA-A and HLA-B alleles for most subjects in the first cohort. A later analysis found that HLA-associated TCR beta chains were more clonally expanded and had lower generation probabilities than equally common non-associated chains. In a later analysis, 15,000 to 20,000 TCR beta sequences were associated with specific HLA alleles at a false discovery rate of 0.05. An association between a missense DCLRE1C variant and V-gene and J-gene trimming of TCR beta chains was found in a later genetic analysis and replicated in an independent cohort. The authors suggested that the approach could potentially be generalized to other disease states and immunological phenotypes. Correlated functional status among segregating V segments might be attributable to linkage disequilibrium, but an unknown experimental factor could not be ruled out. Because counts were too low, some 17 rarely observed V segments, including chromosome 9 orphons, were left out of the earlier analysis of some 640 of the donors. Assigning TCR associations to individual alleles was difficult when HLA alleles, especially DR and DQ, strongly co-occurred. Sequencing depth was assumed to be roughly uniform across donors in the presence/absence analyses, though that assumption may not hold. The study gave a list of 150 to 200 TCR beta chains associated with cytomegalovirus.

CDR1 MDHEN and CDR2 SYDVKM were looked up in the germline V gene. CDR3 length: 15 amino acids, cysteine to phenylalanine. Of the read, only the CDR3 DNA is kept; its 45 bases are in frame from base 1. The V and J ends are trimmed by 7 bases and 0 bases, leaving 13 bases between them. Only a few counts were recorded for this clone. Its antigen specificity is not known. Within one base of it there is no much larger clone, and no base qualities were kept. The library relied on the immunoSEQ multiplex PCR assay. For the multiplex PCR, a mixture combining 60 forward primers for TCR Vbeta segments and 13 reverse primers for TCR Jbeta segments was used. Amplification of the CDR3 region of rearranged TCR beta genes was performed with a multiplex PCR assay on genomic DNA. On the Illumina HiSeq System, the amplified TCR beta libraries were sequenced as 87-base-pair reads. In the authors' own workflow: A later analysis tallied around 80 million unique TCR beta chains across the 666 repertoires, and approximately 9.9 million of those chains were shared by two or more donors. Raw reads were error-corrected and collapsed into unique sequences by a nearest-neighbor algorithm in which closely related sequences were merged to remove PCR and sequencing errors. Alignment of CDR3 sequences to IMGT reference sequences was used to assign V, D and J gene segments. For a sequence to be retained, a match of at least six nucleotides to both a V gene segment and a J gene segment was required. A rearrangement counted as productive if the CDR3 had no stop codons and remained in frame with V and J, and every other rearrangement counted as non-productive. Following IMGT convention, CDR3 was defined as the stretch from the second conserved V-encoded cysteine up to the conserved J-encoded phenylalanine. The earlier analysis of about 610 of the donors excluded any sequence lacking an unambiguous match to a single V gene segment. An earlier analysis of over 450 of the donors classified V segments as functional when productive rearrangements were above 56.7% and as segregating when the standard deviation between donors was above 5%. A statistical classification framework was built to diagnose cytomegalovirus status from the catalog of TCR beta chain sequences. A later analysis assigned V and J genes by comparing TCR nucleotide sequences with IMGT/GENE-DB human TR gene sequences. The TCRdist pipeline was used in a later analysis to assign CDR3 sequences and most-parsimonious VDJ recombination scenarios. A later analysis defined each TCR beta chain by its CDR3 amino acid sequence plus V-gene family, and excluded reads lacking a unique V-gene family. A later analysis removed over 500 highly shared, low-generation-probability nucleotide sequences to deal with suspected cross-contamination and a sequencing artifact. In a later analysis, a clonal expansion index for each public chain was calculated from normalized within-repertoire ranks of inferred template counts. Generation probabilities in a later analysis came from a VDJ recombination model fitted to out-of-frame rearrangements, and those results were checked against IGoR. A later analysis scored TCR-TCR, TCR-HLA and TCR-CMV co-occurrence with hypergeometric tests, applying a repertoire-size bias correction to TCR pairs. To estimate false discovery rates, a later analysis permuted the HLA or CMV assignments 20 times. In a later analysis, co-occurring TCRs were grouped with DBSCAN, and TCRdist sequence similarity was added when clustering was performed within HLA-allele-positive subsets. For co-occurrence clustering, repertoires with fewer than 30,000 or more than 120,000 public chains were excluded, along with roughly five repertoires with anomalous nucleotide sharing. TCRdb mirrors the immuneACCESS table, restricted to in-frame sequences. Some clones are absent from its copies; in checked studies, under half trace to an unresolved V gene, and the reason for the others is unknown. V and J calls and clone size are as listed in that table; D and trimming were resolved from the DNA. The sample table lists 75,000 to 85,000 clones, around three quarters of them with a count of one. Of the sample, 1.1% is held by the ten largest clones.

The cohort consisted of 600 to 700 healthy bone marrow donors. Cohort members were all nominally healthy when sampled, although unrecorded immune exposures were likely present. The donor was CMV seronegative and was included in the group of 352 seronegative cohort members. A peripheral blood sample was collected from each donor, and TCR beta sequencing was performed on peripheral blood mononuclear cells. The Qiagen DNeasy Blood Extraction Kit was used to extract genomic DNA from the blood cell samples. This TCR was recovered from a male donor in good health and CMV-seronegative. Sequencing used PBMCs. The chain employs TRBV28 and TRBJ1-5; the D gene is possibly TRBD1, with 6 bases matching. The sequenced DNA is TGTGCCAGCAACCGACAGGTTAATAGCAATCAGCCCCAGCATTTT. This translates into CASNRQVNSNQPQHF.